This is a list of T cell receptor beta chains from one sample in a study of technical replicates of blood from several donors. Data came from immunoSEQ multiplex PCR; TCRdb stores just in-frame clones and leaves some out. The sample carries around 60,000 clones, 90% to 95% recorded once. What was sequenced was PBMCs. The receptors originated from a human donor in good health. Some clones in this sample may be carry-over from other donors' samples. The CDR3 runs from the conserved cysteine through the conserved F or W. A D gene is named only where the DNA matches it firmly. Clone sizes are given selectively: once, few, many, or a class where the clone is expanded.

NA | NA | 15 | TRBJ2-7 | TRBV7-9 | CASSNSGAGSYEQYF | TGTGCCAGCAGCAACAGTGGGGCCGGCTCCTACGAGCAGTACTTC
TRBD2 | NA | 16 | TRBJ2-1 | TRBV7-3 | CASSSRTSGTYNEQFF | TGTGCCAGCAGCTCGAGGACTAGCGGGACCTACAATGAGCAGTTCTTC
TRBD1 | NA | 14 | TRBJ1-5 | TRBV6-6 | CASSRGQGNQPQHF | TGTGCCAGCAGCCGGGGACAGGGCAATCAGCCCCAGCATTTT
TRBD2 | NA | 16 | TRBJ2-1 | TRBV4-2 | CASSLGVTSGYNEQFF | TGTGCCAGCAGCCTTGGGGTTACTAGCGGTTACAATGAGCAGTTCTTC
NA | NA | 13 | TRBJ1-2 | TRBV7-2 | CASSPARGRGYTF | TGTGCCAGCAGCCCCGCAAGGGGCCGTGGCTACACCTTC
TRBD1 | NA | 16 | TRBJ2-2 | TRBV5-1 | CASSYPRTGRTGELFF | TGCGCCAGCAGCTACCCCAGGACAGGGAGGACCGGGGAGCTGTTTTTT
NA | medium-sized | 11 | TRBJ1-1 | TRBV30 | CAWSVSLEAFF | TGTGCCTGGAGTGTATCACTTGAAGCTTTCTTT
NA | NA | 12 | TRBJ2-7 | TRBV30 | CAWTSDSYEQYF | TGTGCCTGGACCTCGGACAGCTACGAGCAGTACTTC
NA | NA | 12 | TRBJ2-5 | TRBV2 | CASSHRKETQYF | TGTGCCAGCAGTCACAGAAAAGAGACCCAGTACTTC
NA | NA | 14 | TRBJ2-7 | TRBV7-9 | CASSLSGTGYEQYF | TGTGCCAGCAGCCTGAGCGGGACAGGCTACGAGCAGTACTTC
NA | once | 11 | TRBJ2-7 | TRBV28 | CAKGGGYEQYF | TGTGCCAAGGGAGGGGGGTACGAGCAGTACTTC
NA | NA | 13 | TRBJ2-7 | TRBV7-9 | CASATGLSYEQYF | TGTGCCAGCGCGACAGGACTCTCCTACGAGCAGTACTTC
NA | NA | 14 | TRBJ1-1 | TRBV6-1 | CASSVQGAGTEAFF | TGTGCCAGCAGTGTTCAGGGAGCGGGGACTGAAGCTTTCTTT
TRBD2 | NA | 15 | TRBJ2-7 | TRBV6-1 | CASTISGGAIYEQYF | TGTGCCAGCACCATTAGCGGGGGGGCCATCTACGAGCAGTACTTC
NA | NA | 14 | TRBJ1-6 | TRBV25-1 | CASSESGDNSPLHF | TGTGCCAGCAGTGAATCAGGGGACAATTCACCCCTCCACTTT
TRBD1 | NA | 14 | TRBJ1-3 | TRBV15 | CATSSRTGGNTIYF | TGTGCCACCAGCTCACGGACAGGGGGAAACACCATATATTTT
NA | NA | 15 | TRBJ2-5 | TRBV11-1 | CASSLVRGWSETQYF | TGTGCCAGCAGCTTAGTCCGGGGGTGGTCAGAGACCCAGTACTTC
TRBD1 | NA | 16 | TRBJ2-2 | TRBV4-2 | CASSQRQGNIAGELFF | TGTGCCAGCAGCCAACGACAGGGGAATATCGCCGGGGAGCTGTTTTTT
NA | NA | 15 | TRBJ1-4 | TRBV6-5 | CASSPVGGRGEKLFF | TGTGCCAGCAGCCCGGTGGGGGGGCGCGGTGAAAAACTGTTTTTT
TRBD2 | once | 14 | TRBJ2-7 | TRBV6-5 | CASGGTRSSYEQYF | TGTGCCAGCGGGGGGACTAGGAGCTCCTACGAGCAGTACTTC
NA | NA | 14 | TRBJ2-7 | TRBV4-2 | CASSQGDFSYEQYF | TGTGCCAGCAGCCAGGGGGACTTCTCCTACGAGCAGTACTTC
NA | NA | 16 | TRBJ2-6 | TRBV14 | CASSQDSRSGANVLTF | TGTGCCAGCAGCCAAGATTCCAGATCTGGGGCCAACGTCCTGACTTTC
NA | NA | 14 | TRBJ2-7 | TRBV4-3 | CASSQDRGLYEQYF | TGCGCCAGCAGCCAAGATCGGGGACTCTACGAGCAGTACTTC
NA | NA | 13 | TRBJ2-7 | TRBV2 | CASKRDTSSEQYF | TGTGCCAGCAAGCGGGACACGTCTTCCGAGCAGTACTTC
TRBD2 | NA | 14 | TRBJ2-7 | TRBV13 | CASSSGTSAYEQYF | TGTGCCAGCAGCTCCGGGACTAGCGCCTACGAGCAGTACTTC
TRBD2 | NA | 11 | TRBJ2-3 | TRBV30 | CAGLAGDTQYF | TGTGCGGGACTAGCGGGAGATACGCAGTATTTT
TRBD2 | NA | 14 | TRBJ2-7 | TRBV11-1 | CASSRELAAGEQYF | TGTGCCAGCAGCAGAGAACTAGCGGCCGGCGAGCAGTACTTC
TRBD2 | NA | 15 | TRBJ2-3 | TRBV2 | CASRRLAGGSDTQYF | TGTGCCAGCAGACGACTAGCGGGGGGATCGGATACGCAGTATTTT
NA | NA | 15 | TRBJ2-7 | TRBV10-3 | CAISEGGGKLGEQYF | TGTGCCATCAGTGAAGGGGGCGGGAAATTAGGCGAGCAGTACTTC
TRBD1 | NA | 14 | TRBJ2-5 | TRBV9 | CASSPWTGEETQYF | TGTGCCAGCAGCCCCTGGACAGGGGAGGAGACCCAGTACTTC
NA | few | 14 | TRBJ1-2 | TRBV6-1 | CASSGGDASDGYTF | TGTGCCAGCAGTGGGGGGGACGCAAGTGACGGCTACACCTTC
NA | NA | 15 | TRBJ1-3 | TRBV7-2 | CASSLVMGTGNTIYF | TGTGCCAGCAGCTTAGTTATGGGCACTGGAAACACCATATATTTT
TRBD1 | NA | 15 | TRBJ2-1 | TRBV28 | CASSLGQGGYNEQFF | TGTGCCAGCAGTCTAGGACAGGGAGGATACAATGAGCAGTTCTTC
NA | NA | 13 | TRBJ2-7 | TRBV5-1 | CASSQRSSYEQYF | TGCGCCAGCAGCCAGAGGAGCTCCTACGAGCAGTACTTC
NA | NA | 15 | TRBJ2-3 | TRBV19 | CASSRGALRGDTQYF | TGTGCCAGTAGTCGAGGGGCTTTGCGGGGAGATACGCAGTATTTT
NA | NA | 18 | TRBJ2-1 | TRBV4-2 | CASSQDLSGVPPYNEQFF | TGTGCCAGCAGCCAAGATCTGTCGGGGGTCCCCCCCTACAATGAGCAGTTCTTC
TRBD2 | NA | 13 | TRBJ2-1 | TRBV11-2 | CASSLGTSGRWFF | TGTGCCAGCAGCTTAGGTACTAGCGGTCGGTGGTTCTTC
NA | NA | 15 | TRBJ1-3 | TRBV5-5 | CASSRDISSGNTIYF | TGTGCCAGCAGCCGGGACATTTCCTCTGGAAACACCATATATTTT
TRBD2 | NA | 16 | TRBJ2-3 | TRBV6-6 | CASSGPSGSSTDTQYF | TGTGCCAGCAGCGGCCCTAGCGGGAGTTCGACAGATACGCAGTATTTT
TRBD2 | NA | 19 | TRBJ2-2 | TRBV11-3 | CASSFGTSGAQMNTGELFF | TGTGCCAGCAGCTTTGGGACTAGCGGGGCCCAAATGAACACCGGGGAGCTGTTTTTT
NA | NA | 14 | TRBJ1-1 | TRBV15 | CATSRDGYRAEAFF | TGTGCCACCAGCAGAGATGGTTACAGGGCTGAAGCTTTCTTT
TRBD2 | NA | 14 | TRBJ2-3 | TRBV27 | CASRRLATTDTQYF | TGTGCCAGCAGGAGACTAGCTACCACAGATACGCAGTATTTT
TRBD2 | NA | 15 | TRBJ2-3 | TRBV6-4 | CASSESSGGGDTQYF | TGTGCCAGCAGTGAGAGTAGCGGGGGCGGTGATACGCAGTATTTT
NA | NA | 13 | TRBJ2-7 | TRBV5-1 | CASNQGGTYEQYF | TGCGCCAGCAACCAGGGGGGTACCTACGAGCAGTACTTC
TRBD1 | NA | 15 | TRBJ2-5 | TRBV5-1 | CASSPGDRAQETQYF | TGCGCCAGCAGCCCGGGGGACAGGGCCCAAGAGACCCAGTACTTC
NA | NA | 15 | TRBJ2-3 | TRBV5-6 | CASRRGSAATDTQYF | TGTGCCAGCAGGAGGGGGTCGGCAGCCACAGATACGCAGTATTTT
TRBD1 | few | 10 | TRBJ1-1 | TRBV20-1 | CSAQDREAFF | TGCAGTGCTCAGGACAGGGAAGCTTTCTTT
NA | NA | 15 | TRBJ1-1 | TRBV4-1 | CASSQGATRDTEAFF | TGCGCCAGCAGCCAAGGGGCTACCAGGGACACTGAAGCTTTCTTT
NA | NA | 13 | TRBJ1-2 | TRBV11-2 | CASSLRENYGYTF | TGTGCCAGCAGCTTAAGGGAGAACTATGGCTACACCTTC
TRBD1 | once | 15 | TRBJ2-7 | TRBV7-2 | CASSAQGQAAYEQYF | TGTGCCAGCAGCGCCCAGGGACAGGCGGCCTACGAGCAGTACTTC
NA | NA | 13 | TRBJ2-3 | TRBV13 | CASSVSGPDTQYF | TGTGCCAGCAGCGTTAGCGGCCCAGATACGCAGTATTTT
TRBD1 | NA | 15 | TRBJ2-7 | TRBV7-8 | CASSLGGGPIYEQYF | TGTGCCAGCAGCTTAGGAGGGGGCCCCATCTACGAGCAGTACTTC
NA | NA | 15 | TRBJ2-2 | TRBV5-6 | CASSRGGANTGELFF | TGTGCCAGCAGCCGTGGAGGGGCGAACACCGGGGAGCTGTTTTTT
NA | NA | 14 | TRBJ2-5 | TRBV2 | CASSGGGGQETQYF | TGTGCCAGCAGTGGGGGGGGCGGACAAGAGACCCAGTACTTC
TRBD1 | NA | 15 | TRBJ1-1 | TRBV5-8 | CASSLEGQGGTEAFF | TGTGCCAGCAGCTTGGAGGGACAGGGAGGCACTGAAGCTTTCTTT
TRBD2 | NA | 16 | TRBJ2-3 | TRBV7-3 | CASSLTGGGSTDTQYF | TGTGCCAGCAGCTTAACGGGCGGGGGGAGCACAGATACGCAGTATTTT
TRBD2 | NA | 15 | TRBJ2-7 | TRBV7-2 | CASSRKAGDNYEQYF | TGTGCCAGCAGCCGCAAAGCGGGGGACAACTACGAGCAGTACTTC